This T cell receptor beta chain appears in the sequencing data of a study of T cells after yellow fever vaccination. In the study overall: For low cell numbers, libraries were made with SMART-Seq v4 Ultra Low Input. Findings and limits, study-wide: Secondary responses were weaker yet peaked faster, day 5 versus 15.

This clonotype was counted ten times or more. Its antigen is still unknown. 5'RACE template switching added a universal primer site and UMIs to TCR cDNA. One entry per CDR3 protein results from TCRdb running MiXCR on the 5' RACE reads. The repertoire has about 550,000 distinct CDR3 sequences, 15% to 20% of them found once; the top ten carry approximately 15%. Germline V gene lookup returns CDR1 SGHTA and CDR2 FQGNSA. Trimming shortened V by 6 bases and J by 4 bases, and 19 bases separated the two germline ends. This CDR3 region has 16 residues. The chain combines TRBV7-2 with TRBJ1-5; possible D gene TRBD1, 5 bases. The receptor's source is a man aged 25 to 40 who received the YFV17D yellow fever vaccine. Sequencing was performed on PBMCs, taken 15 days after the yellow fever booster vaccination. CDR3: CASSLSGAAENQPQHF. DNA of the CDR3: TGTGCCAGCAGTCTCAGTGGGGCCGCTGAAAATCAGCCCCAGCATTTT. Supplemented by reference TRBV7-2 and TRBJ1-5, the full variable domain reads GAGVSQSPSNKVTEKGKDVELRCDPISGHTALYWYRQSLGQGLEFLIYFQGNSAPDKSGLPSDRFSAERTGGSVSTLTIQRTQQEDSAVYLCASSLSGAAENQPQHFGDGTRLSIL.